The 22 T cell receptor beta chains below were found in one sample sequenced in a study of vaccination and CD4 T cells after COVID-19. These receptors have no identified antigens. Oncomine TCR Beta short-read sequencing was applied to DNA from cultured CD4+ T cells. Each CDR3 protein is one row after TCRdb ran MiXCR on the PCR reads. The sample has about 15,000 distinct CDR3 sequences; approximately 50% are singletons. Treatment in this sample: roughly 10-day PBMC culture with coronavirus spike peptide pools or control peptides (ViraFEST assay). The sequenced sample was CD4+ T cells from blood, cultured in vitro, obtained before SARS-CoV-2 vaccination. Receptor source: a human donor who had recovered from COVID-19.

CDR3 DNA sequence: TGTGCCAGCAGCTTAGACGGACGCGATTCACCCCTCCACTTT. Its translation is CASSLDGRDSPLHF. The V and J genes are TRBV11-3 and TRBJ1-6; D ambiguous. The CDR3 consists of 14 residues. V was cut by 0 bases and J by 8 bases, with 8 bases left in between. Germline V CDR1 and CDR2: SGHNT, YENEEA.

The rearrangement uses TRBV20-1 and TRBJ2-7; 8 bases are shared with TRBD2. The CDR3 totals 14 residues. The germline V gene has CDR1 DFQATT and CDR2 SNEGSKA (reference sequence). Trimming at V came to 5 bases and at J to 6 bases, leaving 12 bases not matched to a gene. The CDR3 DNA is TGCAGTGCTCGGGAGGGGGGGCAGTCGGGCGAGCAGTACTTC. It yields the protein CSAREGGQSGEQYF.

This chain uses TRBV6-2 or TRBV6-3 with TRBJ1-6; perhaps TRBD1 as D (5 bases). The CDR3 totals 15 residues. Germline V gene data show CDR1 as MNHEY and CDR2 as SVGEGT. Between the trimmed V and J ends, which lost 3 bases and 8 bases, there was a span of 14 bases. CDR3 protein: CASSYGTRRDSPLHF. The CDR3 nucleotides are TGTGCCAGCAGTTATGGGACCAGGAGAGATTCACCCCTCCACTTT.

In regard to this clonotype: At one boundary the junction diverges from the germline segment, which might be a read error. This chain joins TRBV19 and TRBJ2-5; D not certain. The CDR3 length is 15 residues. Germline CDR1 is LNHDA and CDR2 is SQIVND (reference sequence). The CDR3 region has the DNA TGTACCAGTAGTGCTCGGACCGGGTCCCAAGAGACCCAGTACTTC. It translates to CTSSARTGSQETQYF.

This clonotype was counted only a few times. The rearrangement uses TRBV6-1 and TRBJ2-1; 8 nucleotides align to TRBD2. Per germline, CDR1 MNHNS and CDR2 SASEGT. The V segment lost 7 bases and the J segment 9 bases; nucleotides outside the gene matches: 11. This CDR3 region has 14 residues. The CDR3 sequence: CASTRGGRLPEQFF. For the CDR3, the DNA is TGTGCCAGCACCCGTGGCGGGAGGTTACCTGAGCAGTTCTTC.

The chain has TRBV12-5 and TRBJ2-1; 8 nucleotides agree with TRBD2. Looked up from germline, CDR1 is LGHNT and CDR2 is FRNRAP. V was pared by 7 bases and J by 5 bases, with 10 bases of the junction left unmatched. This CDR3 has 15 amino acids. The CDR3 is CASAFGGGTNNEQFF. The CDR3 bases are TGTGCTAGTGCCTTTGGCGGGGGGACTAACAATGAGCAGTTCTTC. Looking up the rest from reference TRBV12-5 and TRBJ2-1 gives the full variable domain: DARVTQTPRHKVTEMGQEVTMRCQPILGHNTVFWYRQTMMQGLELLAYFRNRAPLDDSGMPKDRFSAEMPDATLATLKIQPSEPRDSAVYFCASAFGGGTNNEQFFGPGTRLTVL.

The V gene is TRBV19, the J gene TRBJ2-5; 10 positions agree with TRBD2. The CDR3 totals 17 residues. CDR1 LNHDA and CDR2 SQIVND come from the germline V gene (reference sequence). V shed 4 bases and J 3 bases; nucleotides not matched to a gene: 11. The CDR3 nucleotides are TGTGCCAGTAGTACATCTCGGCTAGCGGGGGAAGAAGAGACCCAGTACTTC. Translating gives CASSTSRLAGEEETQYF. Full variable domain (outside the CDR3, taken from reference TRBV19 and TRBJ2-5): DGGITQSPKYLFRKEGQNVTLSCEQNLNHDAMYWYRQDPGQGLRLIYYSQIVNDFQKGDIAEGYSVSREKKESFPLTVTSAQKNPTAFYLCASSTSRLAGEEETQYFGPGTRLLVL.

The CDR3 coding sequence is TGTGCCAGCAGCCGATTAGGGGACACTGAAGCTTTCTTT. Translating it yields CASSRLGDTEAFF. This chain joins TRBV6-1 and TRBJ1-1; a weak D match, TRBD1 (5 bases). Germline assignment: CDR1 MNHNS and CDR2 SASEGT. With 6 bases removed from V and 3 bases from J, the gap between germline ends came to 11 bases. This CDR3 region has 13 residues.

The rearrangement uses TRBV15 and TRBJ1-1; no definite D call. The V gene lost 0 bases and the J gene lost 9 bases, with 11 bases spanning the gap. The CDR3 runs to 13 residues. In germline, CDR1 is LNHNV, CDR2 YYDKDF (reference sequence). CDR3: CATSRDQAAKAFF. The DNA of the CDR3 is TGTGCCACCAGCAGAGATCAGGCCGCCAAAGCTTTCTTT.

The chain carries TRBV2 and TRBJ1-6; 8 bases line up with TRBD1. CDR1 and CDR2 (germline): SNHLY, FYNNEI. J gave up 3 bases and V 6 bases, and 7 bases lay outside the gene matches. The CDR3 contains 16 residues. The CDR3 reads CASRLAGGNYNSPLHF. The CDR3 DNA reads TGTGCCAGCAGGCTCGCAGGGGGCAACTATAATTCACCCCTCCACTTT. The whole variable domain, remainder taken from reference TRBV2 and TRBJ1-6, is EPEVTQTPSHQVTQMGQEVILRCVPISNHLYFYWYRQILGQKVEFLVSFYNNEISEKSEIFDDQFSVERPDGSNFTLKIRSTKLEDSAMYFCASRLAGGNYNSPLHFGNGTRLTVT.

The genes are TRBV20-1 and TRBJ1-6; TRBD1 aligns across 10 bases. V trimming: 6 bases; J trimming: 9 bases; junction bases outside the gene matches: 5. From germline, CDR1 is DFQATT and CDR2 SNEGSKA (reference sequence). This CDR3 contains 13 residues. The CDR3 coding sequence is TGCAGTGCATTAGGACAGGGGGTTTCACCCCTCCACTTT. Protein product: CSALGQGVSPLHF.

This clonotype was counted only a few times. CDR3 loop: CASSQDLWGQNTGELFF. The CDR3 DNA is TGCGCCAGCAGCCAAGATCTTTGGGGCCAGAACACCGGGGAGCTGTTTTTT. The V gene is TRBV4-3, the J gene TRBJ2-2; maybe TRBD1 (5 bases). The germline V gene encodes CDR1 LGHNA and CDR2 YSLEER. V gave up 0 bases and J gave up 1 base, with 12 bases separating them. The CDR3 length is 17 residues.

The chain carries TRBV5-6 and TRBJ1-2, with 8 bases matching TRBD1. The CDR3 extends over 16 amino acids. CDR1 and CDR2 (germline): SGHDT, YYEEEE. V was clipped by 2 bases and J by 5 bases; unmatched bases: 11. The CDR3 sequence is CASSLLGQEDTYGYTF. The CDR3 DNA is TGTGCCAGCAGCTTATTGGGACAGGAGGACACATATGGCTACACCTTC.

The rearrangement joins TRBV19 to TRBJ1-1; no clear D gene. The CDR3 totals 14 residues. V lost 5 bases to trimming and J lost 4 bases, with 14 bases between them. Germline V lookup: CDR1 LNHDA, CDR2 SQIVND (reference sequence). CDR3 residues: CASSPRSDLTEAFF. DNA of the CDR3: TGTGCCAGTAGTCCCCGTTCTGACCTCACTGAAGCTTTCTTT.

The J gene is TRBJ1-2, the V gene TRBV15; no clear D. V lost 0 bases to trimming and J lost 5 bases, with 13 bases between them. Germline CDR1 LNHNV, CDR2 YYDKDF (reference sequence). This CDR3 is 15 amino acids long. CDR3 sequence (DNA): TGTGCCACCAGCAGAGATCGAACGGTCGCTTATGGCTACACCTTC. Protein: CATSRDRTVAYGYTF.

This clonotype was seen once. The rearrangement joins TRBV6-2 or TRBV6-3 to TRBJ1-6, with 7 bases that match TRBD1. This CDR3 contains 15 residues. V shed 6 bases and J 5 bases; nucleotides not matched to a gene: 7. CDR1 is MNHEY, CDR2 SVGEGT, per germline. CDR3: CASRRGTADNSPLHF. DNA of the CDR3: TGTGCCAGCAGGAGAGGGACAGCCGATAATTCACCCCTCCACTTT.

This clonotype was counted only a few times. V and J are TRBV15 and TRBJ2-3; 11 bases agree with TRBD1. CDR3 length: 17 amino acids. Germline values: CDR1 LNHNV, CDR2 YYDKDF (reference sequence). V lost 5 bases, J lost 8 bases, and 15 bases stayed unmatched. The DNA of the CDR3 is TGTGCCACCAGCGCTGGTATTGGACAGGGGGCATCGGGTACGCAGTATTTT. This sequence encodes CATSAGIGQGASGTQYF.

Only a few counts were recorded for this clonotype. The chain carries TRBV19 and TRBJ1-1, with 8 positions matching TRBD1. V lost 1 base to trimming and J lost 9 bases; unmatched junction nucleotides: 7. This CDR3 has 14 amino acids. Germline assignment: CDR1 LNHDA and CDR2 SQIVND (reference sequence). DNA for the CDR3: TGTGCCAGTAGTATAGGCGGACAGGGATCACAAGCTTTCTTT. Protein sequence: CASSIGGQGSQAFF.

In this sample, this clonotype turned up a few times. J is TRBJ2-2 and V is TRBV20-1, with a possible D match to TRBD2 (6 bases). There are 17 residues in the CDR3. V lost 3 bases and J 0 bases, leaving 17 bases between the germline ends. Germline-derived CDR1 and CDR2 are DFQATT and SNEGSKA (reference sequence). CDR3 protein: CSASGLVWGANTGELFF. In nucleotides, the CDR3 is TGCAGTGCTAGCGGTCTGGTGTGGGGGGCGAACACCGGGGAGCTGTTTTTT.

The rearrangement uses TRBV28 and TRBJ1-5; a possible D gene is TRBD1 (6 bases). This CDR3 region has 17 residues. Germline V gene lookup returns CDR1 MDHEN and CDR2 SYDVKM. Deletions cut 0 bases from V and 0 bases from J, with 12 bases between. The CDR3 reads CASSLWDRLYSNQPQHF. In nucleotides, the CDR3 is TGTGCCAGCAGTTTATGGGACAGACTTTATAGCAATCAGCCCCAGCATTTT.

The CDR3 sequence: CASSPLTRQETQYF. The CDR3 bases are TGCGCCAGCAGCCCTTTGACTAGGCAAGAGACCCAGTACTTC. J is TRBJ2-5 and V is TRBV5-1, with D tentatively TRBD2 (6 bases). V lost 4 bases and J 2 bases, leaving 12 bases between the germline ends. The CDR3 totals 14 residues. Germline CDR1 is SGHRS and CDR2 is YFSETQ.

The V gene is TRBV14, the J gene TRBJ2-1; D is uncertain. Germline V gene data show CDR1 as SGHDN and CDR2 as FVKESK. V gave up 1 base and J gave up 9 bases, with 10 bases separating them. The CDR3 runs 13 residues. The CDR3 loop reads CASSQARVGEQFF. The DNA for the CDR3 is TGTGCCAGCAGCCAAGCTCGAGTGGGTGAGCAGTTCTTC.